This TCR beta chain was found in a study of neurological immune-mediated disorders. With 10-nucleotide random UMIs, 5'RACE was used to make the cDNA. MiXCR, run by TCRdb on the 5' RACE reads, gives a single entry per CDR3 protein. The sample shows tens of thousands of distinct CDR3 sequences, over 4.5% of them seen only once. Germline lookup yields CDR1 SGHRS and CDR2 YFSETQ. Trimming took 6 bases from V and 2 from J, leaving 12 bases between them. The CDR3 extends over 14 amino acids. General study results and limits: No link was found between any clinical or MRI feature and the multiple sclerosis repertoire cluster. The repertoires of 18 of 34 multiple sclerosis patients were placed by phylogenetic grouping in a single related-CDR3 cluster, which may be a signature. None of the CDR3 amino acid sequences of expanded clones were shared across subjects, and this suggested private repertoires in all groups.

This clonotype was detected ten times or more. Its antigen remains unknown. Sample time point: longitudinal time-point 2. The chain joins TRBV5-1 to TRBJ2-1; the D gene is possibly TRBD2 (6 bases). The sequence was obtained from a woman aged 55-69 years with multiple sclerosis. Sequencing was carried out using PBMCs. CDR3 DNA sequence: TGCGCCAGCACCGGGGGAGAGACCTACAATGAGCAGTTCTTC. Translating gives CASTGGETYNEQFF. Based on the CDR3 plus reference TRBV5-1 and TRBJ2-1, the full variable domain is KAGVTQTPRYLIKTRGQQVTLSCSPISGHRSVSWYQQTPGQGLQFLFEYFSETQRNKGNFPGRFSGRQFSNSRSEMNVSTLELGDSALYLCASTGGETYNEQFFGPGTRLTVL.